This TCR beta chain is drawn from a study of post-analysis software for immune sequencing data. Whole-study context: Recorded subtypes: relapsing-remitting, secondary progressive, progressive-relapsing; some patients unannotated. Findings and limits, study-wide: Strong same-batch co-clustering of samples appeared with F measure clustering. Elevated frequency relative to controls characterized four or five TRBV segments in patients, TRBV5-6, TRBV5-1 and TRBV20-1 among them. People with multiple sclerosis had a significantly lower normalized Chao1 diversity than controls did.

Comment on this clonotype: Its antigen is not identified.

This CDR3 is 15 amino acids long. From germline, CDR1 is SGHRS and CDR2 YFSETQ. V lost 3 bases to trimming and J lost 0 bases; unmatched junction nucleotides: 5. Unique molecular identifiers had been added to the TCR beta cDNA libraries. Hundreds of thousands of cDNA molecules came from about 1 to 10 million T cells. TCRdb reprocessed the PCR reads via MiXCR and lists one record per CDR3 protein. The sample records hundreds of thousands of distinct CDR3 sequences, approximately 57% being singletons. The V call is TRBV5-1, the J call TRBJ2-7; 8 bases match TRBD1. Sequenced sample: blood. This clonotype originated in a girl under 18 with multiple sclerosis. CDR3 in DNA: TGCGCCAGCAGCTGGGATGGGACAGGCTCCTACGAGCAGTACTTC. Its translation: CASSWDGTGSYEQYF.